The 10 T cell receptor beta chains presented below share a single source sample, sequenced in a study of molecular identifiers for immune sequencing clone quantification. TCRdb re-derived calls from the PCR reads in MiXCR, one entry per CDR3 protein. This table holds 60,000 to 70,000 distinct CDR3 sequences, about a sixth found once. The specimen sequenced was naive CD8+ T cells from blood, with Jurkat cell RNA spiked in. Subset given: FACS-sorted CD8+CD4-CCR7+CD45RA+ naive T cells. Source of these receptors: a human donor in good health. Some libraries in this study had Jurkat cell RNA spiked in.

This clonotype appeared many times. This chain uses TRBV19 with TRBJ2-2, with no clear D. Trimming took 4 bases from V and 9 from J, leaving 9 bases between them. Germline V gene data show CDR1 as LNHDA and CDR2 as SQIVND (reference sequence). The CDR3 is made up of 12 amino acids. This chain's CDR3 is CASSNSHRELFF. The CDR3 DNA follows: TGTGCCAGTAGTAATTCACATCGGGAGCTGTTTTTT.

The chain uses TRBV5-1 and TRBJ2-7, with 8 nucleotides matching TRBD2. V shed 1 base, J shed 6 bases, and the junction held 3 bases outside the gene matches. The CDR3 contains 13 residues. Germline V gene sequence: CDR1 SGHRS, CDR2 YFSETQ. The CDR3 DNA follows: TGCGCCAGCAGCTTGACGGGGGGGTGCGAGCAGTACTTC. Its translation: CASSLTGGCEQYF.

At least ten counts were recorded for this clonotype. This chain joins TRBV10-3 and TRBJ1-2; D might be TRBD1 (6 bases). Germline CDR1 ENHRY, CDR2 SYGVKD. Trimming took off 8 bases at V and 2 bases at J, with 15 bases between the two ends. This CDR3 comprises 14 residues. Here the CDR3 reads CAIGARGPNYGYTF. The CDR3, as DNA: TGTGCCATCGGGGCCCGGGGGCCGAACTATGGCTACACCTTC.

This clonotype was seen repeatedly, ten times or more. The gene calls are TRBV20-1 and TRBJ1-5, with a tentative D call TRBD1 (5 bases). Germline loops: CDR1 DFQATT, CDR2 SNEGSKA (reference sequence). The CDR3 length is 17 residues. With 0 bases removed from V and 0 bases from J, the gap between germline ends came to 15 bases. For the CDR3, the DNA is TGCAGTGCTAGAGATTACGGGGGTAAATATAGCAATCAGCCCCAGCATTTT. Translating gives CSARDYGGKYSNQPQHF.

This clonotype was detected ten times or more. The chain has TRBV11-2 and TRBJ2-7; D gene unclear. Germline CDR1 and CDR2: SGHAT and FQNNGV. The V and J ends lost 1 base and 0 bases respectively, with 16 bases between them. The CDR3 has 17 residues. In DNA, the CDR3 is TGTGCCAGCAGCTTAGGACCCCTCATGGGAAGCTCCTACGAGCAGTACTTC. Its protein is CASSLGPLMGSSYEQYF.

On this clonotype: At one boundary the junction diverges from the germline segment, which might be a read error. V usage is TRBV24-1 and J usage is TRBJ2-2, with 8 nucleotides matching TRBD1. Germline assignment: CDR1 KGHDR and CDR2 SFDVKD. The CDR3 totals 15 residues. CDR3 DNA sequence: TGTGCCGCCAGTTCCCCCCGGGCAGGGGGCAGGGAGCTGTTTTTT. It is translated as CAASSPRAGGRELFF.

This clonotype was counted many times. This chain uses TRBV9 with TRBJ2-2; 7 nucleotides align to TRBD2. V lost 0 bases to trimming and J lost 5 bases; unmatched junction nucleotides: 7. The CDR3 spans 16 residues. The germline gives CDR1 SGDLS, CDR2 YYNGEE. This CDR3 is CASSVVSGSGTGELFF. The CDR3 DNA follows: TGTGCCAGCAGCGTAGTATCGGGTAGCGGGACCGGGGAGCTGTTTTTT. Filled out from reference TRBV9 and TRBJ2-2, the complete variable domain reads DSGVTQTPKHLITATGQRVTLRCSPRSGDLSVYWYQQSLDQGLQFLIQYYNGEERAKGNILERFSAQQFPDLHSELNLSSLELGDSALYFCASSVVSGSGTGELFFGEGSRLTVL.

This clonotype was observed at least ten times. The chain is built from TRBV13 and TRBJ2-7, with unresolved D. The CDR3 is made up of 13 amino acids. Germline-derived CDR1 and CDR2 are PRHDT and FYEKMQ (reference sequence). V was clipped by 0 bases and J by 6 bases, with 9 bases between them. Here the CDR3 DNA reads TGTGCCAGCAGCTTAGGGTCGGTGGGCGAGCAGTACTTC. Its translation is CASSLGSVGEQYF.

This clonotype has a count of ten or more. This chain links TRBV6-5 with TRBJ1-5; D is uncertain. The CDR3 has 14 residues. V lost 0 bases and J lost 9, with 12 bases in between. Per the germline V gene, CDR1 is MNHEY and CDR2 is SVGAGI. The DNA for the CDR3 is TGTGCCAGCAGTTACTCGATTTCGGAGGGGCCCCAGCATTTT. Amino acid sequence: CASSYSISEGPQHF.

This clonotype was found many times. The rearrangement joins TRBV2 to TRBJ2-7, with a tentative D call TRBD1 (6 bases). V lost 6 bases to trimming and J lost 2 bases, with 11 bases between them. This CDR3 is built from 13 residues. Germline lookup yields CDR1 SNHLY and CDR2 FYNNEI. The DNA for the CDR3 is TGTGCCAGCAGCCAGGGGCCCACCTACGAGCAGTACTTC. This codes for CASSQGPTYEQYF.